One sample yielded the 15 T cell receptor beta chains listed below, sequenced in a study of T-cell reconstitution after alpha-beta-depleted transplantation in children. It was with unique molecular identifiers that the TCRbeta library was prepared. TCRdb re-called the PCR reads through MiXCR, storing one row per CDR3 protein. The table shows around 960,000 distinct CDR3 sequences, with roughly 29% occurring only once. The sequencing used PBMCs, mostly from graft donor cells, collected 360 days after TCRalphabeta/CD19-depleted stem cell transplant. The receptors come from a boy less than two years old who had a stem cell transplant for SCID, so the T cells may come from the graft donor.

This clonotype occurred a few times. This chain links TRBV4-3 with TRBJ2-1; D may be TRBD2 (5 bases). The CDR3 is made up of 17 amino acids. V was cut by 0 bases and J by 9 bases, with 21 bases left in between. The germline V gene has CDR1 LGHNA and CDR2 YSLEER. The chain's CDR3 is CASSQDPRGSSAGEQFF. The CDR3 region has the DNA TGCGCCAGCAGCCAAGACCCTCGGGGTTCGAGCGCGGGTGAGCAGTTCTTC.

This clonotype was counted between two and nine times. The chain carries TRBV20-1 and TRBJ2-3; D is undetermined. V was shortened by 1 base and J by 7 bases, with 24 bases between the two germline ends. CDR1 DFQATT and CDR2 SNEGSKA come from the germline V gene (reference sequence). The CDR3 extends over 17 amino acids. CDR3 sequence reads: CSARVLHSIPQRNTQYF. CDR3 in DNA: TGCAGTGCTAGAGTCCTGCATAGTATCCCTCAACGAAATACGCAGTATTTT.

The CDR3 bases are TGTGCCATCAGTGGCGGGACAGACACCGGGGGCTGTTTTTTT. Encoded protein: CAISGGTDTGGCFF. The chain joins TRBV10-3 to TRBJ2-2; the D gene is possibly TRBD1 (7 bases). This CDR3 has 14 amino acids. The germline CDR1 and CDR2 sequences are ENHRY and SYGVKD. V lost 4 bases and J lost 17, with 23 bases in between.

The V call is TRBV10-3, the J call TRBJ2-2; 12 nucleotides align to TRBD2. The CDR3 contains 18 residues. CDR1 and CDR2 from the germline V gene are ENHRY and SYGVKD. The junction had 10 bases not matched to a gene; V was cut back by 4 bases and J by 4 bases. CDR3 nucleotide sequence: TGTGCCATCAGTGTTCCGGCTAGCGGGGGGGCTGGCACCGGGGAGCTGTTTTTT. Amino acids: CAISVPASGGAGTGELFF.

V gene TRBV5-1 combines with J gene TRBJ2-6; D call uncertain. The V end was cut by 0 bases, the J end by 11 bases, with 15 bases between. The CDR3 totals 15 residues. Germline V gene data show CDR1 as SGHRS and CDR2 as YFSETQ. The CDR3 sequence is CASSLVGQPLDVLTF. DNA for the CDR3: TGCGCCAGCAGCTTGGTGGGCCAGCCCCTTGACGTCCTGACTTTC. Based on the CDR3 plus reference TRBV5-1 and TRBJ2-6, the full variable domain is KAGVTQTPRYLIKTRGQQVTLSCSPISGHRSVSWYQQTPGQGLQFLFEYFSETQRNKGNFPGRFSGRQFSNSRSEMNVSTLELGDSALYLCASSLVGQPLDVLTFGAGSRLTVL.

This clonotype has a count of ten or more. The chain combines TRBV5-5 with TRBJ2-6; TRBD1 matches 8 bases. CDR1 SGHKS and CDR2 YYEKEE come from the germline V gene (reference sequence). Trimming cost V 9 bases and J 2 bases; bases outside gene matches: 4. CDR3 size: 14 residues. The CDR3 protein is CATQGAPGANVLTF. The CDR3 bases are TGTGCCACCCAGGGGGCTCCTGGGGCCAACGTCCTGACTTTC.

The genes are TRBV2 and TRBJ1-1; D gene uncertain. Germline V lookup: CDR1 SNHLY, CDR2 FYNNEI. V was trimmed by 4 bases and J by 1 base, leaving 7 bases between them. CDR3 length: 13 amino acids. The CDR3 region has the DNA TGTGCCAGCAGTGGCGAGGCGAACACTGAAGCTTTCTTT. Protein: CASSGEANTEAFF. The full variable domain, its missing parts supplied by reference TRBV2 and TRBJ1-1, is EPEVTQTPSHQVTQMGQEVILRCVPISNHLYFYWYRQILGQKVEFLVSFYNNEISEKSEIFDDQFSVERPDGSNFTLKIRSTKLEDSAMYFCASSGEANTEAFFGQGTRLTVV.

In this sample, this clonotype turned up a few times. This sequence joins TRBV4-2 and TRBJ1-2; TRBD1 matches 8 bases. This CDR3 has 14 amino acids. The ends lost 3 bases at V and 6 bases at J; junction bases unmatched: 6. Germline V gene sequence: CDR1 LGHNA, CDR2 YNFKEQ. In DNA, the CDR3 is TGTGCCAGCAGCCATGAGCCAGGGGGCAATGGCTACACCTTC. Protein: CASSHEPGGNGYTF.

This clonotype has more than one count but fewer than ten. The chain carries TRBV4-1 and TRBJ2-2; 11 nucleotides align to TRBD2. Germline-derived CDR1 and CDR2 are MGHRA and YSYEKL. The CDR3 sequence is 16 residues long. V was pared by 4 bases and J by 4 bases, with 5 bases of the junction left unmatched. DNA for the CDR3: TGCGCCAGCAGCCTTATAGCGGGGGGGCGCACCGGGGAGCTGTTTTTT. Translated: CASSLIAGGRTGELFF.

The V call is TRBV5-1, the J call TRBJ2-7, with 9 bases matching TRBD1. There are 13 residues in the CDR3. V shed 4 bases and J 7 bases; nucleotides not matched to a gene: 6. Germline loops: CDR1 SGHRS, CDR2 YFSETQ. The CDR3 region is CASSNRGLREQYF. As DNA, the CDR3 is TGCGCCAGCAGCAACAGGGGGCTACGAGAGCAGTACTTC.

The CDR3 here is CASSHATSGPYEQYF. The CDR3 nucleotides read TGTGCCAGCAGCCATGCAACTAGCGGGCCGTACGAGCAGTACTTC. V gene TRBV3-1 combines with J gene TRBJ2-7, with 9 bases that match TRBD2. V lost 3 bases and J lost 4; bases outside the gene matches: 7. The CDR3 covers 15 residues. Germline V CDR1 and CDR2: LGHDT, YNNKEL (reference sequence).

The sample holds a few counts of this clonotype. The rearrangement links TRBV12-3 or TRBV12-4 to TRBJ1-1, with D unclear. Trimming shortened V by 5 bases and J by 8 bases, and 12 bases separated the two germline ends. The CDR3 covers 12 residues. The CDR3 nucleotides are TGTGCCAGCAGTCTCCGCAATGGGGAAGCTTTCTTT. This sequence encodes CASSLRNGEAFF.

With regard to this clonotype: This may arise from a read error, as a much more abundant clone is one base away. The V gene is TRBV5-5, the J gene TRBJ2-3; D call uncertain. Trimming pared 3 bases from V and 6 bases from J, leaving 2 bases between. The germline V gene encodes CDR1 SGHKS and CDR2 YYEKEE (reference sequence). CDR3 length: 10 amino acids. The CDR3, as DNA: TGTGCCAGCAGCTGGGATACGCAGTATTTT. Protein product: CASSWDTQYF.

V and J are TRBV12-3 or TRBV12-4 and TRBJ2-1; TRBD2 matches at 9 bases. V lost 3 bases and J lost 9; bases outside the gene matches: 12. The CDR3 loop spans 16 amino acids. The CDR3 sequence: CASSFGLAGPQGEQFF. The CDR3 DNA follows: TGTGCCAGCAGTTTCGGGCTAGCGGGGCCCCAGGGTGAGCAGTTCTTC.

This clonotype was counted a few times. This chain connects TRBV19 to TRBJ2-1, with 7 nucleotides matching TRBD1. CDR3 length equals 13 residues. Germline assignment: CDR1 LNHDA and CDR2 SQIVND (reference sequence). The trim removed 8 bases at V and 4 bases at J, leaving 5 bases unmatched. As DNA, the CDR3 is TGTGCCAGTGACACAGGGGTGTACAATGAGCAGTTCTTC. This gives the protein CASDTGVYNEQFF. Combining the CDR3 with reference TRBV19 and TRBJ2-1 gives the whole variable domain DGGITQSPKYLFRKEGQNVTLSCEQNLNHDAMYWYRQDPGQGLRLIYYSQIVNDFQKGDIAEGYSVSREKKESFPLTVTSAQKNPTAFYLCASDTGVYNEQFFGPGTRLTVL.